This TCR beta chain was found in a study of CD8+ T cells in alopecia areata. Study-level background: Spontaneously alopecic C3H/HeJ graft donors, about 6-12 months old, gave skin to roughly 7-10-week-old female C3H/HeJ mice. Study outcomes and limitations: Between patients, shared TCR sequences were less clear than in mice. This was possibly due in part to HLA diversity in the patient population. Sequence data from scalp samples additionally include resident alphabeta T cells of normal skin. An increase in clonality over normal scalp was evident in lesional scalp, especially alopecia totalis/universalis.

The CDR3 totals 17 residues. V lost 2 bases to trimming and J lost 0 bases; unmatched junction nucleotides: 10. CDR1 and CDR2 from the germline V gene are NNHDY and SYVADS. Isolated RNA was reverse transcribed into cDNA used as the sequencing template. Method: immunoSEQ multiplex PCR; TCRdb's copy keeps in-frame clones and lacks some. The specimen gives around 100,000 clones without singletons; the ten biggest hold 20%. This clone was observed a few times. Antigen unknown. The genes and germline here are from mouse. The read terminates 4 residues ahead of where the CDR3 ends, so the germline J gene completes it.

Sequencing input: lesional skin. The chain is built from TRBV13-3 and TRBJ1-1; 7 bases line up with TRBD1. This receptor was obtained from a C3H/HeJ mouse with alopecia areata. MHC haplotype here: H2-k. The CDR3 DNA, read in part, is TGTGCCAGCAGTGAGCCCCTCGGGACAGCTGCAAACACA. Translating gives CASSEPLGTAANT. The complete CDR3 reads CASSEPLGTAANTEVFF.